Listed below are T cell receptor beta chains from one sample, sequenced in a study of blood T cell repertoires in COVID-19. Method: immunoSEQ multiplex PCR; TCRdb's copy keeps in-frame clones and lacks some. The sample gives approximately 130,000 clones, 82% of which show up once; about 12% is in the top ten. The sample consisted of peripheral blood. The origin of the receptors is a human donor in a cohort sampled during active COVID-19. Both conserved end residues are part of each CDR3. Size tells how often a clone was seen (once, few, many) or the class of an expanded clone, and some rows leave it out.

abundance	j_gene	v_gene	CDR3aa
-	TRBJ2-5	TRBV4-3	CASSQGYRQGLGETQYF
few	TRBJ1-2	TRBV14	CASSRTTLNYGYTF
-	TRBJ1-2	TRBV6-5	CAGYPQGWEYGYTF
-	TRBJ2-7	TRBV6-2/TRBV6-3	CASSYAGAVSYEQYF
-	TRBJ2-5	TRBV7-9	CAAGGETQYF
-	TRBJ2-7	TRBV5-1	CASSLVVMGLQGNEQYF
-	TRBJ2-7	TRBV5-1	CASSLATSQGDEQYF
-	TRBJ2-4	TRBV7-9	CASSPRRSGVGIQYF
once	TRBJ1-5	TRBV6-5	CASTGEGYSNQPQHF
-	TRBJ2-7	TRBV6-6	CASSYGGGTDEQYF
-	TRBJ2-5	TRBV2	CASSVLQLAGGPGETQYF
-	TRBJ1-6	TRBV9	CASSVGPFRDRGLSPLHF
-	TRBJ1-1	TRBV6-5	CASSYSGQGAVTEAFF
few	TRBJ2-1	TRBV29-1	CSVSPGLAGEGNEQFF
-	TRBJ2-5	TRBV7-9	CASSLARGQGKETQYF
-	TRBJ2-3	TRBV5-6	CASSFRLAGSTDTQYF
-	TRBJ1-1	TRBV2	CASSLDRGLTEAFF
few	TRBJ1-4	TRBV5-5	CASSFTGDNEKLFF
once	TRBJ2-7	TRBV6-1	CASSVSVGGGTYEQYF
-	TRBJ1-1	TRBV7-2	CASSLGLTEAFF
-	TRBJ2-6	TRBV9	CASSVREFGANVLTF
-	TRBJ1-1	TRBV6-2/TRBV6-3	CASSYSPRMNTEAFF
-	TRBJ1-3	TRBV5-6	CASSRTGLAGNTIYF
-	TRBJ2-3	TRBV18	CASSPNRGTDTQYF
-	TRBJ1-4	TRBV4-1	CASSQEVRGREKLFF
-	TRBJ1-3	TRBV6-5	CASSYSEGVGNTIYF
-	TRBJ1-4	TRBV3-1/TRBV3-2	CASSPTAGWDEKLFF
-	TRBJ2-2	TRBV6-5	CASSYGSGDTGELFF
once	TRBJ2-1	TRBV27	CASSLTFSGGYNEQFF
-	TRBJ2-2	TRBV6-5	CASIPGQGLNGELFF